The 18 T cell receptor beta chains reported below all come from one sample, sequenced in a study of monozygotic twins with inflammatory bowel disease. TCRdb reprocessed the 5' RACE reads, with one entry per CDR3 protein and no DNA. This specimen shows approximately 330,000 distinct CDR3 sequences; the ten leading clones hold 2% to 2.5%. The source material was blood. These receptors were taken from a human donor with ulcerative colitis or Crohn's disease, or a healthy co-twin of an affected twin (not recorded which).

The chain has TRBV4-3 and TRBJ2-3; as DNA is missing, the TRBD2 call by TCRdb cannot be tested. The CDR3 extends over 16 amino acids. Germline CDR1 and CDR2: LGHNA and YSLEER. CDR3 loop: CASSQDASGVTDTQYF.

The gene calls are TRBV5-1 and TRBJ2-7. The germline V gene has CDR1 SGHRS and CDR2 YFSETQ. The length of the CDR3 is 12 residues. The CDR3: CASSKVAYEQYF.

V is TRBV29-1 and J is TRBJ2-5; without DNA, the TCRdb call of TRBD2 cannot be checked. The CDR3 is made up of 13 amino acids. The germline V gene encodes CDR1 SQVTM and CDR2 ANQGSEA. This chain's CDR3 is CSVVWELRETQYF. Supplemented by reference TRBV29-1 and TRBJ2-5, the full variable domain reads SAVISQKPSRDICQRGTSLTIQCQVDSQVTMMFWYRQQPGQSLTLIATANQGSEATYESGFVIDKFPISRPNLTFSTLTVSNMSPEDSSIYLCSVVWELRETQYFGPGTRLLVL.

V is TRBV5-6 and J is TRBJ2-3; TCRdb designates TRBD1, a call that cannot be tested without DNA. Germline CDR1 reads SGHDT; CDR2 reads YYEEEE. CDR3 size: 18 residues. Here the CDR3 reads CASSFFGTGSPPTDTQYF.

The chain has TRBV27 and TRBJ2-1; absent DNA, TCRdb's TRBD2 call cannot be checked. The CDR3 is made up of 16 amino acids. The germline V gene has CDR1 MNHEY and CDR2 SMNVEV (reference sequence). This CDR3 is CASSLEGTSGGYEQFF.

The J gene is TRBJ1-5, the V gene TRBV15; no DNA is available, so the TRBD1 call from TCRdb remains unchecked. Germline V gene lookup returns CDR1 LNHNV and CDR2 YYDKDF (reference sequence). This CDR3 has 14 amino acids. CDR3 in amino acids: CATSRGPGNQPQHF.

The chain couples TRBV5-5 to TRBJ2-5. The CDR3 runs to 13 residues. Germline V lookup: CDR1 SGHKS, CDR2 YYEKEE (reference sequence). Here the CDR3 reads CASSSDGGWTQYF.

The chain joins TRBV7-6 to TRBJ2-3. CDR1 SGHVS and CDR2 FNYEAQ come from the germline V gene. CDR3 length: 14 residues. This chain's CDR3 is CASGLSDSTDTQYF.

The CDR3 region is CASSPHDSGQNNSPLHF. The chain recombines TRBV18 with TRBJ1-6; TCRdb's assignment of TRBD1 cannot be checked, as there is no DNA. The CDR3 length is 17 residues. The germline CDR1 and CDR2 sequences are KGHSH and LQKENI.

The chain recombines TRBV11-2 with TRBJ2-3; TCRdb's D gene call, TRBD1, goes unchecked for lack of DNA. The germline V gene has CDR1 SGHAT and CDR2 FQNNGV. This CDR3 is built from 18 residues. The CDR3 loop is CASSLTTEQKESTDTQYF.

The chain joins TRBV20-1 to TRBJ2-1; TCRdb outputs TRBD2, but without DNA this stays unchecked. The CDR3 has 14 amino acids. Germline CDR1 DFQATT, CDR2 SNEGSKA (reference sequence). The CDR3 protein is CSAQGPKSYNEQFF.

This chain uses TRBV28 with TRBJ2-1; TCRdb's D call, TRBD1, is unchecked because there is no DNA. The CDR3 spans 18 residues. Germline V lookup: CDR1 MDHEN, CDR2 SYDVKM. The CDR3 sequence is CASSPRTLATARWNEQFF.

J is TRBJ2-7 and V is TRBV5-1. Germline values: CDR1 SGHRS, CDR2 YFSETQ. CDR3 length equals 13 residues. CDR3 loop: CASRDRDSYEQYF.

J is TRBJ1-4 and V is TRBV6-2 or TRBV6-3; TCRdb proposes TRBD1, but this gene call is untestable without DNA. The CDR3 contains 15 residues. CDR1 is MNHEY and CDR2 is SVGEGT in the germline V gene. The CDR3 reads CASSYYGGANEKLFF.

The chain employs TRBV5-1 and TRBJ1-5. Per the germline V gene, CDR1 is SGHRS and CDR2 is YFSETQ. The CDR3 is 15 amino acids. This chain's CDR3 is CASSLASVGNQPQHF. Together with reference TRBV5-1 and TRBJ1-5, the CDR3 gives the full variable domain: KAGVTQTPRYLIKTRGQQVTLSCSPISGHRSVSWYQQTPGQGLQFLFEYFSETQRNKGNFPGRFSGRQFSNSRSEMNVSTLELGDSALYLCASSLASVGNQPQHFGDGTRLSIL.

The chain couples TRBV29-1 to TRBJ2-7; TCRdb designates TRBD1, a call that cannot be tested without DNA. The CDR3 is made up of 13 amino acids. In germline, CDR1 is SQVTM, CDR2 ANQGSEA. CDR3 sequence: CSATGDKLYEQYF.

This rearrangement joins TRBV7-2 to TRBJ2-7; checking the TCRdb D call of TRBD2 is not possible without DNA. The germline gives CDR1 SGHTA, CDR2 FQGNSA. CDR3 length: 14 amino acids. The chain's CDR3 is CASSLVLGGDEQYF.

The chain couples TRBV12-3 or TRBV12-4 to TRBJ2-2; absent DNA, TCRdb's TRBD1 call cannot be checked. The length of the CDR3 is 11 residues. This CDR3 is CASTGTGELFF.